A selection of T cell receptor beta chains follows, all from one sample in a study of blood T cells in healthy people across ages. TCRdb analysed the 5' RACE reads with MiXCR anew, one entry per CDR3 protein. The sample records 850,000 to 1,100,000 distinct CDR3 sequences, 35% to 40% being singletons. Specimen: blood. These receptors originate from a man younger than 35 in good health. Each CDR3 is given with its conserved first and last residue. The D gene is left open where the match is weak. Some rows mark clone size as missing; the rest say once, few, many or name a class of expanded clone.

d_call,v_call,j_call,clone_size,cdr3_aa,cdr3_nt
NA,TRBV6-1,TRBJ1-1,NA,CASSYTTDMNTEAFF,TGTGCCAGCAGTTATACCACAGATATGAACACTGAAGCTTTCTTT
NA,TRBV20-1,TRBJ2-3,NA,CSVRRRGRFSTDTQYF,TGCAGTGTAAGGCGCCGGGGGCGCTTCAGCACAGATACGCAGTATTTT
NA,TRBV14,TRBJ2-1,NA,CASSQEPPYGQGSGNEQFF,TGTGCCAGCAGCCAAGAGCCCCCTTATGGGCAGGGTTCCGGCAATGAACAGTTCTTC
NA,TRBV6-5,TRBJ2-1,NA,CASSLDGIPYDEQFF,TGTGCCAGCAGCCTCGACGGGATTCCTTACGATGAGCAGTTCTTC
TRBD1,TRBV4-2,TRBJ1-2,NA,CASSHGQGDGNYGYTF,TGTGCCAGCAGCCATGGACAGGGAGACGGGAACTATGGCTACACCTTC
NA,TRBV7-2,TRBJ1-2,NA,CASSLAREVYGYTF,TGTGCCAGCAGCTTAGCCAGGGAGGTCTATGGCTACACCTTC
NA,TRBV3-1,TRBJ1-1,NA,CASSQDLPGRGEEAFF,TGTGCCAGCAGCCAAGACCTCCCGGGGCGAGGAGAGGAAGCTTTCTTT
NA,TRBV20-1,TRBJ1-1,NA,CSALSGRLAFF,TGCAGTGCTCTTTCAGGGCGTCTAGCTTTCTTT
NA,TRBV6-5,TRBJ1-1,NA,CASSDGGEAFF,TGTGCCAGCAGTGACGGAGGCGAAGCTTTCTTT
NA,TRBV7-3,TRBJ2-7,NA,CASSLGPSSSEQYF,TGTGCCAGCAGCTTAGGCCCAAGCAGCAGCGAGCAGTACTTC
NA,TRBV7-2,TRBJ2-5,NA,CASSSVVTNSQETQYF,TGTGCCAGCAGCTCCGTTGTGACTAACAGTCAAGAGACCCAGTACTTC
NA,TRBV4-2,TRBJ1-1,NA,CASSQLDGGNTEAFF,TGTGCCAGCAGCCAACTAGACGGAGGAAACACTGAAGCTTTCTTT
TRBD1,TRBV4-3,TRBJ2-7,NA,CASSQAGGDYNEQYF,TGCGCCAGCAGCCAAGCAGGGGGAGACTACAATGAGCAGTACTTC
NA,TRBV10-3,TRBJ2-3,few,CAISLDRTDTQYF,TGTGCCATCAGTCTAGACAGAACAGATACGCAGTATTTT
NA,TRBV20-1,TRBJ2-5,few,CSARESASGTQYF,TGCAGTGCTAGAGAGTCAGCCTCAGGGACCCAGTACTTC
TRBD1,TRBV3-1,TRBJ1-1,NA,CASSLLSGTGSADMNTEAFF,TGTGCCAGCAGCCTCCTATCCGGGACAGGGTCCGCGGACATGAACACTGAAGCTTTCTTT
NA,TRBV29-1,TRBJ2-1,NA,CSVERSYNEQFF,TGCAGCGTTGAAAGGAGTTACAATGAGCAGTTCTTC
TRBD1,TRBV27,TRBJ1-5,NA,CASSKQGAQRGAQHF,TGTGCCAGCAGTAAACAGGGGGCGCAGAGGGGAGCCCAGCATTTT
NA,TRBV3-1,TRBJ2-4,once,CASSLDGGLAKNIQYF,TGTGCCAGCAGCCTCGACGGCGGATTAGCCAAAAACATTCAGTACTTC
NA,TRBV6-2/TRBV6-3,TRBJ2-5,NA,CASSYTEWKQYF,TGTGCCAGCAGTTATACAGAATGGAAGCAGTACTTC